This T cell receptor (beta chain) was sequenced during a study of blood T cell repertoires in COVID-19. Study as a whole: Both acute and convalescent COVID-19 samples were obtained from the United States, Italy and Spain.

This CDR3 region has 13 residues. Germline V gene data show CDR1 as SQVTM and CDR2 as ANQGSEA. J lost 1 base, V lost 8 bases, and 4 bases had no gene match. Authors' processing steps: Estimated nucleated cell counts came from reference gene primer amplification. Produced via immunoSEQ multiplex PCR; TCRdb's table is partial and in-frame only. That table furnishes V, J and clone size, whereas the DNA furnished D and trimming. The sample holds about 200,000 clones; 88% are singletons and the top ten take 1.5% to 2%. The sequence came from a young man with active or convalescent COVID-19. The sequencing input was peripheral blood. The genes are TRBV29-1 and TRBJ2-2, with 7 nucleotides matching TRBD1. In nucleotides, the CDR3 is TGCAGCACTCGACAGGGGAACACCGGGGAGCTGTTTTTT. It is translated as CSTRQGNTGELFF.